This TCR beta chain was profiled in a study of blood T cell repertoires in COVID-19 (TCRdb year 2020). Notes on the research overall: Samples covering the acute and convalescent phases of COVID-19 were provided by collaborators in the United States, Italy and Spain. The dataset comprised deeply sampled blood TCRbeta repertoires from subjects exposed to, actively infected with, or recovered from COVID-19. The material from the prospective study consisted of cDNA or gDNA derived from T cells, B-cell-depleted T cells, or PBMCs. Nearly every sample came with metadata listing a de-identified subject ID, COVID-19 status, age in years and sex. Where available, HLA class I and class II types were obtained from metadata supplied by the sample provider rather than from assay-based typing. Samples were obtained from the ongoing ImmuneRACE study (first 160 participants) and from about 1,300 subjects provided by 6 global collaborators. The repertoires were released in a freely available public database meant as a resource for research on the immune response to SARS-CoV-2. Here is what the overall study found, with its caveats: Clinical and demographic metadata were provided uncurated, with the amount varying by source and participant.

TCRbeta CDR3 regions were amplified from genomic DNA by means of the immunoSEQ Assay, a bias-controlled multiplex PCR. In the authors' own workflow: Nucleated cell counts per sample were estimated from amplification of reference gene primers within the assay. To quantify the absolute abundance of each unique TCRbeta CDR3 rearrangement, sequence reads were collapsed and filtered. Productive Simpson clonality was computed per sample as the square root of Simpson's diversity index over productive rearrangements. Held by TCRdb, this immuneACCESS table contains in-frame sequences only and omits some clones. Under half of the omission traces to an unresolved V gene where checked; the cause of the rest is unknown. From that table come the V and J calls and clone size; the DNA was used to work out D and trimming. The sample profile shows 68,000 or so clones; roughly 87% of them were found once. The top ten hold around 0.52% of the sample.

In Seattle, one collaborating source enrolled patients while the infection was active and tracked those patients longitudinally over the course of disease. The collaborating institutions used their own protocols to collect whole blood in K2EDTA tubes. For TCRbeta analysis, collaborators shipped samples as frozen whole blood, isolated PBMCs, or DNA extracted from either of those sample types. The CDR3, cysteine through phenylalanine, is 13 amino acids long. The sequence is cut down to CDR3 DNA, 39 bases in frame from base 1. Taken from the germline V gene, the CDR1 and CDR2 loops are SGHNT and YENEEA. Trimming at the junction amounts to 1 base on V and 6 bases on J, and the germline ends lie 10 bases apart. This clone has only a few counts. The antigen it recognizes is unknown. No much larger clone exists at a distance of one base, and base qualities are not known.

Recombination connected TRBV11-3 to TRBJ2-7; tentative D gene TRBD2, with 6 bases matching. The receptor comes from a middle-aged man with COVID-19, enrolled during active disease. Sequences were obtained from peripheral blood. The DNA sequence is TGTGCCAGCAGCTTAGTAGGCGGGACCGAGCAGTACTTC. Its amino acids are CASSLVGGTEQYF.